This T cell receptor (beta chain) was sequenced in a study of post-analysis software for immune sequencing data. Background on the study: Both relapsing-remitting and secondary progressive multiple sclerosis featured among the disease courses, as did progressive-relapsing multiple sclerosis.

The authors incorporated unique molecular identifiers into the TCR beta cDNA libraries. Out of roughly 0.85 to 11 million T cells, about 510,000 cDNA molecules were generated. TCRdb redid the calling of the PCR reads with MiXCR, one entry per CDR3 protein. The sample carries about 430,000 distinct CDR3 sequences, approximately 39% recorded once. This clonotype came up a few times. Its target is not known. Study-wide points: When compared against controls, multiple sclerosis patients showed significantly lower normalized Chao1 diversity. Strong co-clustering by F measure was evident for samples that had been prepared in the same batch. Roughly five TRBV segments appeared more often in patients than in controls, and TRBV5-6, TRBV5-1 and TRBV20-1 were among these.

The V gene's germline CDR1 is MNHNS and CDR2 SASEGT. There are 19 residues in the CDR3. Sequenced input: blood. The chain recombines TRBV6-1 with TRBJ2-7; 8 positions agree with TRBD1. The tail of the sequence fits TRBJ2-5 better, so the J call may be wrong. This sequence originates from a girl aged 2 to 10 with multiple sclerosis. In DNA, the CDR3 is TGTGCCAGCTCCAACCTGGGACAGGAGAGCCTATATGCATTAGAGACCCAGTACTTC. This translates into CASSNLGQESLYALETQYF.